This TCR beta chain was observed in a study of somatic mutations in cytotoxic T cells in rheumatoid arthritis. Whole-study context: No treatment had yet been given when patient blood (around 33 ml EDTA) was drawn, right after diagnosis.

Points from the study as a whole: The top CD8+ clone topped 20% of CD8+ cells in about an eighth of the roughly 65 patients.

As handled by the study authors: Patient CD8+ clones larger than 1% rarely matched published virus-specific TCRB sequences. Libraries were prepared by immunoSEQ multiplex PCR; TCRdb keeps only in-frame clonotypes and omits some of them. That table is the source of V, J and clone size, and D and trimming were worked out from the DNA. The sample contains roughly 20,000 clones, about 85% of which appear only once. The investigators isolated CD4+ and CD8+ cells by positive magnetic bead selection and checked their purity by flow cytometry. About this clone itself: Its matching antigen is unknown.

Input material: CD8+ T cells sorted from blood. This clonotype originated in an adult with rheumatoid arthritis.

The CDR3 nucleotides are TGTGCCAGCACCTCAAAGGGGACTAGCACCAATGAGCAGTTCTTC. Translated, it gives CASTSKGTSTNEQFF. The chain combines TRBV25-1 with TRBJ2-1, with 9 bases that match TRBD2. The CDR3 runs to 15 residues. CDR1 and CDR2 (germline): MGHDK, SYGVNS. V lost 7 bases and J lost 6; bases outside the gene matches: 10.